The entry that follows covers one T cell receptor (beta chain) sequence. The antigen remains unidentified. Sample time point: baseline, week 1 (first vaccination visit). Treatment of the sample: pre-vaccination baseline after standard-of-care therapy. Trimming removed 6 bases at V and 2 bases at J, with 2 bases between. The CDR3 consists of 11 residues. Germline V CDR1 and CDR2: MGHDK, SYGVNS. The sample is drawn from a study of a mutant IDH1 vaccine in newly diagnosed glioma. Study-wide context: Patients under treatment included roughly 62% males and around 38% females and had a mean age of 40.4 years. Pretreatment consisted of radiotherapy, temozolomide, or both, with most receiving both. Study-wide results and limits: Vaccine-induced responses were seen in roughly 93% of patients, spanning several MHC alleles.

Some clones are missing from TCRdb's copy, which holds only in-frame ones; the method was immunoSEQ multiplex PCR. The repertoire holds roughly 86,000 clones, with 80% as singletons. This sequence joins TRBV25-1 and TRBJ1-3; D unclear. The clonotype comes from a middle-aged man with glioma. The source was PBMCs, collected from a glioma patient treated with radiotherapy, temozolomide or both. DNA of the CDR3: TGTGCCAGCAGCCCTGGAAACACCATATATTTT. It is translated as CASSPGNTIYF.